These 17 T cell receptor beta chains were all obtained from the same sample, sequenced in a study of blood T cell repertoires in COVID-19. Sequencing used immunoSEQ multiplex PCR; TCRdb keeps in-frame clones, though not all of them. The table has fewer than 350,000 clones, about nine tenths seen once; the top ten hold 9.5%. Sequencing input: PBMCs or T cells enriched from blood (not recorded which). These receptor sequences come from a woman aged 40 to 49 who had recovered from COVID-19.

J is TRBJ2-7 and V is TRBV9; possible D gene TRBD1, 6 bases. Trimming removed 3 bases from V and 3 bases from J, with 10 bases in between. From germline, CDR1 is SGDLS and CDR2 YYNGEE. This CDR3 is 13 amino acids long. The CDR3: CASSGQTGYEQYF. The CDR3 region has the DNA TGTGCCAGCAGCGGGCAGACAGGCTACGAGCAGTACTTC.

This chain connects TRBV7-9 to TRBJ2-1; 7 bases fit TRBD2. V lost 2 bases to trimming and J lost 6 bases; unmatched junction nucleotides: 7. The CDR3 totals 15 residues. Per the germline V gene, CDR1 is SEHNR and CDR2 is FQNEAQ (reference sequence). The CDR3 sequence is CASSLRGEASNEQFF. The DNA for the CDR3 is TGTGCCAGCAGCTTACGGGGGGAGGCCTCCAATGAGCAGTTCTTC.

The gene calls are TRBV2 and TRBJ2-3, with 8 bases fitting TRBD2. The CDR3 covers 14 residues. Germline values: CDR1 SNHLY, CDR2 FYNNEI. The J segment lost 3 bases and the V segment lost 8 bases, leaving 7 bases of the junction unmatched. The CDR3 sequence is CASEKREGTDTQYF. In nucleotides, the CDR3 is TGTGCCAGCGAGAAACGGGAGGGGACAGATACGCAGTATTTT.

The CDR3 coding sequence is TGTGCCAGCAGCTCTGGGCCGCGGAGGGATGAGCAGTTCTTC. Protein: CASSSGPRRDEQFF. V and J are TRBV5-4 and TRBJ2-1; tentative D call: TRBD2 (6 bases). In germline, CDR1 is SGHNT, CDR2 YYREEE (reference sequence). V gave up 3 bases and J gave up 8 bases, with 15 bases separating them. The CDR3 contains 14 residues.

The genes are TRBV2 and TRBJ1-1; the match to TRBD1 covers 7 bases. Trimming cost V 8 bases and J 1 base; bases outside gene matches: 7. This CDR3 spans 14 amino acids. From germline, CDR1 is SNHLY and CDR2 FYNNEI. CDR3 in DNA: TGTGCCAGCGTCACCGGGACAGAGAACACTGAAGCTTTCTTT. The encoded protein is CASVTGTENTEAFF.

This clone was counted once. The CDR3 region is CASSKEGQDYGYTF. The CDR3 DNA sequence: TGTGCCAGCAGCAAAGAAGGACAGGACTATGGCTACACCTTC. This rearrangement joins TRBV21-1 to TRBJ1-2; TRBD1 reflects the table's D call only, with no check against the DNA. TRBV21-1 is a recognized pseudogene. The CDR3 contains 14 residues.

This clone has a single count. The chain couples TRBV15 to TRBJ2-7; 7 bases are shared with TRBD2. J gave up 0 bases and V 0 bases, and 8 bases lay outside the gene matches. Germline V CDR1 and CDR2: LNHNV, YYDKDF (reference sequence). This CDR3 is 17 amino acids long. The DNA of the CDR3 is TGTGCCACCAGCAGAGATTTGGGCGGGGGAAGCTCCTACGAGCAGTACTTC. It specifies CATSRDLGGGSSYEQYF.

The chain joins TRBV28 to TRBJ2-5; tentatively, D is TRBD2 (6 bases). The CDR3 spans 14 residues. Trimming shortened V by 5 bases and J by 7 bases, and 17 bases separated the two germline ends. CDR1 MDHEN and CDR2 SYDVKM come from the germline V gene. The CDR3 DNA reads as TGTGCCAGCAGTATGACTAGTGGGGGGAGGACCCAGTACTTC. As protein: CASSMTSGGRTQYF.

This clone has a handful of counts. This sequence joins TRBV2 and TRBJ1-6; D call uncertain. The ends were cut back, 2 bases at V and 5 bases at J, with 13 bases in the middle. Germline-derived CDR1 and CDR2 are SNHLY and FYNNEI. This CDR3 has 16 amino acids. The CDR3 protein is CASSEREAGNNSPLHF. In DNA form, the CDR3 reads TGTGCCAGCAGTGAACGGGAGGCCGGGAATAATTCACCCCTCCACTTT.

The chain joins TRBV27 to TRBJ2-1, with D possibly being TRBD1 (5 bases). The V gene lost 3 bases and the J gene lost 2 bases, with 5 bases spanning the gap. The CDR3 sequence is 13 residues long. The germline CDR1 and CDR2 sequences are MNHEY and SMNVEV (reference sequence). CDR3 nucleotides: TGTGCCAGCAGTTTGGACACCTACAATGAGCAGTTCTTC. Its translation is CASSLDTYNEQFF.

This chain connects TRBV13 to TRBJ1-4; TRBD1 matches 7 bases. V lost 5 bases, J lost 4 bases, and 13 bases stayed unmatched. The CDR3 extends over 17 amino acids. CDR1 is PRHDT, CDR2 FYEKMQ, per germline (reference sequence). The chain's CDR3 is CASSLGGTALLNEKLFF. The CDR3 region has the DNA TGTGCCAGCAGCCTCGGCGGGACAGCTTTACTTAATGAAAAACTGTTTTTT.

V and J are TRBV13 and TRBJ2-2, with 14 bases identical to TRBD2. The CDR3 consists of 17 residues. J was trimmed by 7 bases and V by 5 bases; bases with no gene match: 9. In germline, CDR1 is PRHDT, CDR2 FYEKMQ (reference sequence). Here the CDR3 reads CASSQRLAGGPSGELFF. Here the CDR3 DNA reads TGTGCCAGCAGCCAGAGACTAGCGGGAGGGCCGAGCGGGGAGCTGTTTTTT.

This clone was seen once. The genes are TRBV7-6 and TRBJ2-3, with D possibly matching TRBD2 (6 bases). CDR1 and CDR2 (germline): SGHVS, FNYEAQ. V dropped 2 bases and J dropped 4 bases, with 16 bases sitting between them. CDR3 size: 16 residues. The CDR3 sequence: CASSLMRGNGADTQYF. The CDR3 bases are TGTGCCAGCAGCTTAATGCGCGGGAATGGGGCAGATACGCAGTATTTT.

The chain combines TRBV19 with TRBJ1-1; 7 bases are shared with TRBD1. This CDR3 has 13 residues. Germline CDR1 LNHDA, CDR2 SQIVND (reference sequence). V shed 5 bases, J shed 5 bases, and the junction held 5 bases outside the gene matches. This CDR3 is CASSPAGGTEAFF. CDR3 DNA sequence: TGTGCCAGTAGTCCCGCAGGGGGGACTGAAGCTTTCTTT.

The chain carries TRBV30 and TRBJ1-5; D is unresolved. This CDR3 has 13 amino acids. CDR1 GTSNPN and CDR2 SVGIG come from the germline V gene (reference sequence). The germline V and J ends were trimmed by 0 bases and 7 bases, with 10 bases remaining between them. CDR3 nucleotide sequence: TGTGCCTGGAGTGTGGAGGACTGGCAGCCCCAGCATTTT. Protein product: CAWSVEDWQPQHF.

V and J are TRBV7-8 and TRBJ2-1, with TRBD2 identical over 9 bases. V shed 0 bases and J 9 bases; nucleotides not matched to a gene: 6. CDR1 is SGHVS and CDR2 is FQNEAQ in the germline V gene. The CDR3 is made up of 15 amino acids. CDR3 nucleotides: TGTGCCAGCAGCTTAGCAATAGCGGGAGCGAGTGAGCAGTTCTTC. As protein: CASSLAIAGASEQFF.

The CDR3 spells CASSFGGNQPQHF. The CDR3 DNA reads as TGTGCCAGCAGTTTCGGCGGGAATCAGCCCCAGCATTTT. The chain carries TRBV12-3 or TRBV12-4 and TRBJ1-5; D gene unclear. The CDR3 spans 13 residues. Trimming removed 3 bases from V and 4 bases from J, with 7 bases in between.